The 11 T cell receptor beta chains listed next were all sequenced from one sample in a study of technical replicates of blood from several donors. The method was immunoSEQ multiplex PCR; TCRdb's version includes in-frame clones alone and lacks a portion of them. The table records tens of thousands of clones, about 87% of them present only once. Sequences were obtained from PBMCs. The receptors shown here come from a human donor in good health. Some clones in this sample may be carry-over from other donors' samples.

This chain connects TRBV6-1 to TRBJ2-7, with 10 bases lining up with TRBD1. Germline V lookup: CDR1 MNHNS, CDR2 SASEGT. The V gene end was trimmed by 2 bases and the J gene end by 1 base; junction bases not matched to a gene: 5. The CDR3 spans 16 residues. CDR3 loop: CASSELDRGGSYEQYF. The DNA for the CDR3 is TGTGCCAGCAGTGAATTGGACAGGGGGGGGTCCTACGAGCAGTACTTC.

CDR3 bases: TGTGCCAGCACCGCGGCAGGGGTCCACTACGAGCAGTACTTC. It translates to CASTAAGVHYEQYF. This chain links TRBV21-1 with TRBJ2-7; the DNA was not compared with TRBD1, the D call given in the table. TRBV21-1 is a pseudogene. The CDR3 is 14 amino acids.

This rearrangement joins TRBV11-2 to TRBJ2-7; 7 bases are a match to TRBD1. The CDR3 spans 14 residues. Unmatched junction bases numbered 6, after V lost 2 bases and J lost 5 bases. Germline V gene lookup returns CDR1 SGHAT and CDR2 FQNNGV. CDR3 coding DNA: TGTGCCAGCAGCTTACTGGACAGGATCCACGAGCAGTACTTC. Its translation: CASSLLDRIHEQYF.

This clone appeared a few times. The genes are TRBV4-3 and TRBJ2-1; a weak D match, TRBD2 (6 bases). Germline CDR1 LGHNA, CDR2 YSLEER. The CDR3 sequence is 15 residues long. V lost 1 base and J 3 bases, leaving 10 bases between the germline ends. CDR3: CASSQGLVGYNEQFF. In nucleotides, the CDR3 is TGCGCCAGCAGCCAAGGACTAGTCGGCTACAATGAGCAGTTCTTC.

This clone came up once. The chain carries TRBV4-3 and TRBJ2-1; 8 bases align to TRBD1. The CDR3 runs 15 residues. CDR1 is LGHNA, CDR2 YSLEER, per germline. V lost 4 bases and J lost 8; bases outside the gene matches: 10. CDR3 sequence: CASSPGQGEVDEQFF. The CDR3 nucleotides are TGCGCCAGCAGCCCCGGACAGGGCGAAGTCGATGAGCAGTTCTTC.

The chain carries TRBV11-2 and TRBJ2-7; TRBD1 matches at 8 bases. Losses at the gene ends were 5 bases for V and 2 bases for J; bases not matched to a gene: 11. Germline CDR1 reads SGHAT; CDR2 reads FQNNGV. The CDR3 sequence is 16 residues long. CDR3 in amino acids: CASSPFPGQVAYEQYF. The CDR3 DNA reads as TGTGCCAGCAGCCCGTTCCCGGGACAGGTGGCCTACGAGCAGTACTTC.

The table lists this clone with a few counts. The V gene is TRBV7-2, the J gene TRBJ1-6; D perhaps matches TRBD1 (6 bases). CDR1 and CDR2 (germline): SGHTA, FQGNSA. Deletions cut 5 bases from V and 7 bases from J, with 12 bases between. CDR3 length equals 14 residues. Here the CDR3 DNA reads TGTGCCAGCAGCCCAGGGGAGCCGAATTCACCCCTCCACTTT. Its protein is CASSPGEPNSPLHF.

Note on this clone: The identical CDR3 is also encoded by other nucleotide sequences in the sample. The chain recombines TRBV29-1 with TRBJ1-1; 7 nucleotides align to TRBD1. Germline V lookup: CDR1 SQVTM, CDR2 ANQGSEA. CDR3 length: 12 residues. The V and J ends lost 4 bases and 4 bases, in that order; junction bases with no gene match: 3. The CDR3 nucleotides read TGCAGCGTTGGACAGGGAGGCACTGAAGCTTTCTTT. This encodes CSVGQGGTEAFF.

J is TRBJ1-2 and V is TRBV2; D gene uncertain. There are 11 residues in the CDR3. The V end lost 7 bases, the J end lost 0 bases, and 3 bases lay between the germline ends. The germline CDR1 and CDR2 sequences are SNHLY and FYNNEI. Here the CDR3 reads CASTANYGYTF. In DNA, the CDR3 is TGTGCCAGCACAGCTAACTATGGCTACACCTTC.

In this sample, this clone turned up once. The chain employs TRBV18 and TRBJ1-1; D may be TRBD1 (5 bases). This CDR3 has 14 residues. Per germline, CDR1 KGHSH and CDR2 LQKENI. V gave up 3 bases and J gave up 1 base, with 9 bases separating them. CDR3 nucleotide sequence: TGTGCCAGCTCACCCCAGGGTACGAACACTGAAGCTTTCTTT. This encodes CASSPQGTNTEAFF.

The genes are TRBV4-3 and TRBJ2-1, with 8 bases fitting TRBD2. V lost 4 bases and J lost 7; bases outside the gene matches: 12. The CDR3 totals 16 residues. Germline V CDR1 and CDR2: LGHNA, YSLEER. CDR3 sequence reads: CASSPLSSGLGNEQFF. CDR3 nucleotide sequence: TGCGCCAGCAGCCCCCTTTCATCGGGACTAGGGAATGAGCAGTTCTTC.